The T cell receptor beta chain described here comes from a study of blood T cell repertoires in COVID-19. Turning to the study itself: PBMCs, B-cell-depleted T cells, or T cells provided the cDNA or gDNA that made up the material.

Germline loops: CDR1 MNHEY, CDR2 SVGAGI. The V end was cut by 5 bases, the J end by 4 bases, with 15 bases between. This CDR3 has 14 residues. Profiling relied on immunoSEQ multiplex PCR, and the TCRdb table lists in-frame clones only, not all of them. There are about 130,000 clones in the sample; 74% occur only once, and 4.5% to 6% lies in the top ten. Enrolled during active infection, Seattle patients were then followed longitudinally. Input material: peripheral blood. The chain joins TRBV6-5 to TRBJ2-7; D may be TRBD1 (6 bases). This TCR derives from an elderly man with COVID-19, enrolled during active disease. In nucleotides, the CDR3 is TGTGCCAGCAGTCTAATACAGGGAACTTACGAGCAGTACTTC. Residues: CASSLIQGTYEQYF.